These 7 T cell receptor beta chains came from one sample sequenced in a study of blood T cell repertoires in COVID-19. Using immunoSEQ multiplex PCR, the repertoire was profiled, and TCRdb retains in-frame clones only, with some absent. The top ten hold 4% of the sample, which has under 150,000 clones, about 80% seen once. The source material was peripheral blood. The receptor source for this set is a woman aged 55-70 years with acute or convalescent COVID-19.

This rearrangement joins TRBV27 to TRBJ2-7; the match to TRBD1 covers 8 bases. The CDR3 spans 15 residues. After removal of 6 bases from V and 2 bases from J, the junction contained 9 bases not matched to a gene. Per germline, CDR1 MNHEY and CDR2 SMNVEV (reference sequence). Here the CDR3 reads CASSQDRAPPYEQYF. The CDR3 nucleotides are TGTGCCAGCAGCCAGGACAGGGCTCCCCCCTACGAGCAGTACTTC.

This clone has only one observation. This chain joins TRBV24-1 and TRBJ1-5, with TRBD1 matching 8 bases. The ends lost 9 bases at V and 3 bases at J; junction bases unmatched: 12. Germline V lookup: CDR1 KGHDR, CDR2 SFDVKD. This CDR3 has 16 residues. The DNA for the CDR3 is TGTGCCACCGCTGAGGGGCAGGGGGCATTCAATCAGCCCCAGCATTTT. It encodes CATAEGQGAFNQPQHF.

The rearrangement joins TRBV5-1 to TRBJ2-1, with 13 bases fitting TRBD2. CDR1 is SGHRS and CDR2 is YFSETQ in the germline V gene. The CDR3 consists of 15 residues. The trim removed 3 bases at V and 8 bases at J, leaving 5 bases unmatched. The CDR3 DNA follows: TGCGCCAGCAGCTCCGGACTAGCGGGAGACGATGAGCAGTTCTTC. This translates into CASSSGLAGDDEQFF.

This sequence joins TRBV5-1 and TRBJ1-6; 10 nucleotides line up with TRBD1. Germline V gene data show CDR1 as SGHRS and CDR2 as YFSETQ. The CDR3 totals 17 residues. The V and J ends lost 2 bases and 6 bases, in that order; junction bases with no gene match: 8. CDR3 in DNA: TGCGCCAGCAGCTTCGCCGCGACAGGGGGCACTAATTCACCCCTCCACTTT. It is translated as CASSFAATGGTNSPLHF.

This chain uses TRBV25-1 with TRBJ1-3, with unresolved D. The CDR3 has 14 residues. V lost 3 bases and J 8 bases, leaving 14 bases between the germline ends. Germline V CDR1 and CDR2: MGHDK, SYGVNS. The CDR3 spells CASSDQVTAHTIYF. The CDR3 nucleotides read TGTGCCAGCAGTGATCAGGTTACGGCGCACACCATATATTTT.

V usage is TRBV7-3 and J usage is TRBJ2-7; tentatively, D is TRBD2 (5 bases). The CDR3 runs 18 residues. Germline assignment: CDR1 SGHTA and CDR2 FQGTGA. The germline V and J ends were trimmed by 10 bases and 2 bases, with 30 bases remaining between them. The CDR3 nucleotides read TGTGCCACCGCAGTCAAACTAGGGCCGAAGGATGGGGCCTACGAGCAGTACTTC. Translating it yields CATAVKLGPKDGAYEQYF.

The V call is TRBV7-9, the J call TRBJ1-3; D is uncertain. Germline V gene data show CDR1 as SEHNR and CDR2 as FQNEAQ (reference sequence). The CDR3 has 15 amino acids. V lost 5 bases and J lost 4, with 15 bases in between. CDR3 region: CASSPKRRLGNTIYF. The CDR3 bases are TGTGCCAGCAGCCCGAAGAGACGACTAGGAAACACCATATATTTT.